This T cell receptor (beta chain) was identified in a study of blood T cell repertoires in COVID-19. V gave up 5 bases and J gave up 7 bases; unmatched junction bases: 0. The CDR3 contains 12 residues. Data came from immunoSEQ multiplex PCR; TCRdb stores just in-frame clones and leaves some out. The table lists hundreds of thousands of clones, approximately 91% of them singletons. A few counts support this clone. The origin of this receptor is a woman aged 35 to 49 who had recovered from COVID-19. Material for sequencing was PBMCs or T cells enriched from blood (not recorded which). This sequence joins TRBV12-3 or TRBV12-4 and TRBJ1-2; 11 bases are shared with TRBD1. In DNA, the CDR3 is TGTGCCAGCAGTGGGACAGGGGGTGGCTACACCTTC. Its protein is CASSGTGGGYTF.